These T cell receptor beta chains were read from a single sample in a study of blood T cell repertoires in COVID-19. The protocol was immunoSEQ multiplex PCR, while the TCRdb copy is restricted to in-frame clones and leaves out a portion. The repertoire holds more than 150,000 clones, with approximately 90% as singletons. Sequenced sample: peripheral blood. The receptors come from a woman under 30 who had recovered from COVID-19. CDR3s include the opening cysteine and the closing phenylalanine or tryptophan. D genes are given only for firm matches. A clone size is listed for some rows: how often the clone was seen (once, few, many), or a class if it is expanded.

d_gene	abundance	v_gene	j_gene	CDR3aa	CDR3nt
NA	NA	TRBV7-9	TRBJ2-5	CASSFIGGETQYF	TGTGCCAGCAGCTTTATTGGGGGGGAGACCCAGTACTTC
NA	NA	TRBV4-1	TRBJ1-2	CASSSRTGNYGYTF	TGCGCCAGCAGCTCTAGAACAGGGAACTATGGCTACACCTTC
TRBD1	NA	TRBV2	TRBJ1-2	CASSEVTGTAEGYTF	TGTGCCAGCAGTGAGGTGACAGGGACCGCGGAAGGCTACACCTTC
NA	NA	TRBV18	TRBJ1-2	CASSPQTGGYTF	TGTGCCAGCTCACCTCAGACAGGCGGCTACACCTTC
TRBD1	NA	TRBV5-1	TRBJ2-4	CASRLTGLAKNIQYF	TGCGCCAGCAGATTGACAGGGCTAGCCAAAAACATTCAGTACTTC
TRBD2	NA	TRBV5-1	TRBJ2-4	CASSPGLAANIQYF	TGCGCCAGCAGCCCGGGACTAGCGGCAAACATTCAGTACTTC
NA	NA	TRBV20-1	TRBJ2-3	CSAPGYLTQYF	TGCAGTGCTCCAGGGTATCTGACGCAGTATTTT
TRBD2	NA	TRBV13	TRBJ2-3	CASSLGSWTSGGSGTDTQYF	TGTGCCAGCAGCTTAGGGTCCTGGACTAGCGGGGGGTCAGGCACAGATACGCAGTATTTT
NA	NA	TRBV9	TRBJ1-3	CASSVDVGPRGNTIYF	TGTGCCAGCAGCGTAGATGTGGGGCCGAGAGGAAACACCATATATTTT
TRBD2	once	TRBV6-2/TRBV6-3	TRBJ2-3	CASSLLGGSTDTQYF	TGTGCCAGCAGTCTTCTGGGGGGGAGCACAGATACGCAGTATTTT
TRBD1	NA	TRBV7-9	TRBJ1-1	CASSLRDSTEAFF	TGTGCCAGCAGCTTGAGGGACAGTACTGAAGCTTTCTTT
TRBD1	NA	TRBV5-6	TRBJ2-3	CASSPPGQTNTQYF	TGTGCCAGCAGCCCACCGGGACAGACTAATACGCAGTATTTT
TRBD1	NA	TRBV6-5	TRBJ2-1	CASSRQGRHNEQFF	TGTGCCAGCAGCCGACAGGGTAGGCACAATGAGCAGTTCTTC
NA	NA	TRBV2	TRBJ2-5	CASRLTEQETQYF	TGTGCCAGCAGGTTGACTGAACAAGAGACCCAGTACTTC
NA	NA	TRBV9	TRBJ2-5	CASNSGASQETQYF	TGTGCCAGCAACTCTGGGGCCTCTCAAGAGACCCAGTACTTC
TRBD1	NA	TRBV6-1	TRBJ1-1	CASSLGQTEAFF	TGTGCCAGCAGCCTGGGACAGACTGAAGCTTTCTTT
TRBD1	few	TRBV27	TRBJ2-7	CASSPTGTEQYF	TGTGCCAGCAGCCCGACAGGGACCGAGCAGTACTTC
NA	NA	TRBV18	TRBJ2-3	CASSPFLATDTQYF	TGTGCCAGCTCACCCTTCCTAGCGACAGATACGCAGTATTTT
NA	NA	TRBV7-9	TRBJ2-1	CASGESSYNEQFF	TGTGCCAGCGGGGAGAGCTCCTACAATGAGCAGTTCTTC
TRBD1	NA	TRBV5-1	TRBJ1-5	CASSPPGQGPYSNQPQHF	TGCGCCAGCAGCCCCCCGGGACAGGGGCCTTATAGCAATCAGCCCCAGCATTTT
NA	NA	TRBV25-1	TRBJ2-6	CASSVPGTGANVLTF	TGTGCCAGCAGTGTCCCAGGGACTGGGGCCAACGTCCTGACTTTC
TRBD2	NA	TRBV14	TRBJ2-1	CASSLRTSGGGEQFF	TGTGCCAGCAGCTTGCGGACTAGCGGGGGAGGTGAGCAGTTCTTC
NA	NA	TRBV5-6	TRBJ2-5	CASSLAGRGETQYF	TGTGCCAGCAGCTTGGCCGGGCGGGGCGAGACCCAGTACTTC
NA	NA	TRBV9	TRBJ2-7	CASSPTSVSYEQYF	TGTGCCAGCAGCCCAACCAGTGTGTCCTACGAGCAGTACTTC
NA	once	TRBV6-4	TRBJ2-1	CASSEGQSSYNEQFF	TGTGCCAGCAGTGAAGGACAGAGCTCCTACAATGAGCAGTTCTTC
NA	NA	TRBV4-3	TRBJ1-2	CASSQDTVVWGYTF	TGCGCCAGCAGCCAAGATACGGTGGTCTGGGGCTACACCTTC
NA	NA	TRBV4-2	TRBJ2-1	CASSQGGPSSYNEQFF	TGTGCCAGCAGCCAAGGCGGCCCGAGCTCCTACAATGAGCAGTTCTTC
NA	few	TRBV7-3	TRBJ2-3	CASSPSGFVDTQYF	TGTGCCAGCAGCCCCTCCGGGTTTGTGGATACGCAGTATTTT
NA	few	TRBV10-1	TRBJ1-3	CASSDLTVPPGNTIYF	TGCGCCAGCAGTGACTTGACAGTTCCCCCTGGAAACACCATATATTTT
NA	NA	TRBV2	TRBJ2-7	CASSNLIWSSYEQYF	TGTGCCAGCAGTAACCTTATTTGGAGCTCCTACGAGCAGTACTTC
TRBD2	NA	TRBV6-5	TRBJ2-7	CASSYASGSYEQYF	TGTGCCAGCAGTTACGCTAGCGGCTCCTACGAGCAGTACTTC
NA	NA	TRBV6-5	TRBJ1-3	CASRDTGIGNTIYF	TGTGCCAGCAGAGACACAGGGATTGGAAACACCATATATTTT
TRBD2	NA	TRBV27	TRBJ2-1	CASSTGGPYNEQFF	TGTGCCAGCTCCACGGGGGGGCCCTACAATGAGCAGTTCTTC
NA	NA	TRBV7-6	TRBJ1-1	CASSLGFRANTEAFF	TGTGCCAGCAGCTTAGGGTTTCGAGCGAACACTGAAGCTTTCTTT
TRBD1	NA	TRBV30	TRBJ2-4	CAWSLDRGDIQYF	TGTGCCTGGAGTCTTGACAGGGGTGACATTCAGTACTTC
NA	NA	TRBV6-4	TRBJ1-1	CASSDEVNTEAFF	TGTGCCAGCAGTGACGAGGTTAACACTGAAGCTTTCTTT
TRBD2	NA	TRBV4-1	TRBJ2-2	CASSRGLAGVTGELFF	TGCGCCAGCAGCAGGGGACTAGCGGGGGTAACCGGGGAGCTGTTTTTT
TRBD2	NA	TRBV7-2	TRBJ2-2	CASSREGDTGELFF	TGTGCCAGCAGCCGGGAGGGTGACACCGGGGAGCTGTTTTTT
TRBD2	NA	TRBV9	TRBJ2-3	CASSSSSGGGDTQYF	TGTGCCAGCAGCTCCTCTAGCGGGGGAGGAGATACGCAGTATTTT
TRBD1	NA	TRBV29-1	TRBJ2-5	CSVEGYTGGGETQYF	TGCAGCGTTGAAGGGTACACAGGGGGCGGTGAGACCCAGTACTTC
NA	NA	TRBV6-1	TRBJ1-5	CASSELGEWRFQPQHF	TGTGCCAGCAGTGAACTTGGGGAGTGGAGGTTTCAGCCCCAGCATTTT
NA	NA	TRBV5-1	TRBJ1-1	CASSLGAGNTEAFF	TGCGCCAGCAGCTTGGGAGCCGGGAACACTGAAGCTTTCTTT
NA	once	TRBV4-3	TRBJ2-7	CASSQGRHFSYEQYF	TGCGCCAGCAGCCAAGGACGACACTTCTCCTACGAGCAGTACTTC
NA	NA	TRBV27	TRBJ1-1	CASHRVPNTEAFF	TGTGCCAGCCACAGGGTACCGAACACTGAAGCTTTCTTT
TRBD2	NA	TRBV6-5	TRBJ2-5	CASRLAGGSWETQYF	TGTGCCAGCAGACTAGCGGGAGGCTCTTGGGAGACCCAGTACTTC
TRBD2	NA	TRBV7-2	TRBJ2-7	CASSLGIAGYEQYF	TGTGCCAGCAGCTTGGGGATAGCGGGCTACGAGCAGTACTTC
NA	NA	TRBV13	TRBJ1-2	CASTLRGNYGYTF	TGTGCCAGCACCCTCCGGGGAAACTATGGCTACACCTTC
TRBD1	NA	TRBV5-1	TRBJ1-1	CASSARDRVLVRTEAFF	TGCGCCAGCAGCGCCCGGGACAGGGTTCTTGTGAGGACTGAAGCTTTCTTT
NA	once	TRBV11-2	TRBJ2-7	CASSLVRYEQYF	TGTGCCAGCAGCCTAGTTCGCTACGAGCAGTACTTC
TRBD2	NA	TRBV24-1	TRBJ2-2	CATSDPNLAAGELFF	TGTGCCACCAGTGATCCGAACCTAGCGGCCGGGGAGCTGTTTTTT
NA	NA	TRBV6-2/TRBV6-3	TRBJ1-1	CASSYSGGYTEAFF	TGTGCCAGCAGTTACTCGGGGGGTTACACTGAAGCTTTCTTT
TRBD2	once	TRBV9	TRBJ2-1	CASSITGTRYNEQFF	TGTGCCAGCAGCATAACCGGGACTAGATACAATGAGCAGTTCTTC